Each of the 31 T cell receptor beta chains below was sequenced from the same sample in a study of a mutant IDH1 vaccine in newly diagnosed glioma. The assay was immunoSEQ multiplex PCR, and TCRdb's table has in-frame clones only and misses some. The repertoire holds about 51,000 clones, with about 83% as singletons. Time point: baseline, week 1 (first vaccination visit). This sample's treatment: pre-vaccination baseline after standard-of-care therapy. Material: PBMCs, obtained from a glioma patient treated with radiotherapy, temozolomide or both. These receptors all come from a woman aged 40 to 50 with glioma.

This clone was seen a handful of times. The chain has TRBV2 and TRBJ2-7, with 10 bases fitting TRBD2. This CDR3 comprises 17 residues. Trimming cost V 0 bases and J 0 bases; bases outside gene matches: 5. Germline assignment: CDR1 SNHLY and CDR2 FYNNEI. The CDR3 coding sequence is TGTGCCAGCAGTGAAGCGCCCCTAGCGGGGGCCTCCTACGAGCAGTACTTC. It is translated as CASSEAPLAGASYEQYF.

J is TRBJ2-5 and V is TRBV19, with a possible D match to TRBD2 (5 bases). Germline V gene lookup returns CDR1 LNHDA and CDR2 SQIVND (reference sequence). There are 13 residues in the CDR3. V was pared by 9 bases and J by 5 bases, with 16 bases between. The CDR3 is CASFGDPYETQYF. DNA for the CDR3: TGTGCCAGCTTCGGGGATCCTTACGAGACCCAGTACTTC.

This clone was recorded once. The J gene is TRBJ2-5, the V gene TRBV5-1; D might be TRBD1 (6 bases). Trimming removed 3 bases at V and 5 bases at J, with 20 bases between. The CDR3 totals 16 residues. Germline CDR1 is SGHRS and CDR2 is YFSETQ. CDR3 amino acids: CASSSRRTARGETQYF. CDR3 DNA: TGCGCCAGCAGCTCCCGTCGGACAGCGAGAGGGGAGACCCAGTACTTC.

DNA of the CDR3: TGTGCCAGCTCACCCTCTCCGGGGGGATGGGAGACCCAGTACTTC. Protein: CASSPSPGGWETQYF. This chain joins TRBV18 and TRBJ2-5, with TRBD2 identical over 7 bases. The V and J ends lost 3 bases and 5 bases, in that order; junction bases with no gene match: 9. From germline, CDR1 is KGHSH and CDR2 LQKENI. CDR3 length: 15 amino acids.

This clone was recorded a few times. The chain uses TRBV6-5 and TRBJ1-1; TRBD1 is a possible D gene (6 bases). The V and J ends lost 4 bases and 4 bases respectively, with 13 bases between them. Germline assignment: CDR1 MNHEY and CDR2 SVGAGI. The CDR3 sequence is 14 residues long. The CDR3 is CASSLLQGGTEAFF. The CDR3, as DNA: TGTGCCAGCAGTTTGCTACAGGGTGGCACTGAAGCTTTCTTT.

The chain combines TRBV18 with TRBJ1-2; TRBD1 matches at 8 bases. J gave up 2 bases and V 1 base, and 9 bases lay outside the gene matches. In germline, CDR1 is KGHSH, CDR2 LQKENI. The CDR3 has 17 amino acids. The CDR3 loop reads CASSPLAGGAQNYGYTF. CDR3 sequence (DNA): TGTGCCAGCTCACCACTGGCAGGGGGCGCCCAGAACTATGGCTACACCTTC.

This chain joins TRBV7-2 and TRBJ2-3; 9 bases align to TRBD2. With V trimmed by 2 bases and J by 0 bases, 9 bases remained unmatched. The CDR3 runs 18 residues. Germline-derived CDR1 and CDR2 are SGHTA and FQGNSA. The CDR3: CASSLRSSGASSTDTQYF. The CDR3 DNA is TGTGCCAGCAGCTTACGGTCTAGCGGGGCATCTAGCACAGATACGCAGTATTTT.

V usage is TRBV10-3 and J usage is TRBJ1-1; 7 bases are shared with TRBD1. The CDR3 consists of 14 residues. Germline V gene data show CDR1 as ENHRY and CDR2 as SYGVKD. Unmatched junction bases numbered 6, after V lost 7 bases and J lost 1 base. The CDR3 protein is CAIKQGRENTEAFF. The CDR3 bases are TGTGCCATCAAACAGGGGAGGGAGAACACTGAAGCTTTCTTT.

The chain carries TRBV2 and TRBJ1-4; TRBD1 matches 9 bases. CDR3 size: 15 residues. Germline CDR1 reads SNHLY; CDR2 reads FYNNEI. V was clipped by 4 bases and J by 4 bases; unmatched bases: 4. The chain's CDR3 is CASSAWTGVNEKLFF. CDR3 nucleotide sequence: TGTGCCAGCAGTGCCTGGACAGGGGTTAATGAAAAACTGTTTTTT.

This clone was observed a single time. This chain links TRBV4-1 with TRBJ2-7; 9 bases match TRBD1. V was pared by 0 bases and J by 4 bases, with 4 bases of the junction left unmatched. The CDR3 has 15 residues. Germline CDR1 MGHRA, CDR2 YSYEKL. The CDR3 nucleotides are TGCGCCAGCAGCCAAGAGGCGGGACAGGGTTACGAGCAGTACTTC. This codes for CASSQEAGQGYEQYF.

The chain combines TRBV13 with TRBJ1-2; 9 bases match TRBD1. This CDR3 comprises 16 residues. V was clipped by 3 bases and J by 0 bases; unmatched bases: 5. The germline V gene encodes CDR1 PRHDT and CDR2 FYEKMQ (reference sequence). The CDR3 is CASSFPGTGTNYGYTF. CDR3 nucleotides: TGTGCCAGCAGCTTTCCCGGGACAGGGACTAACTATGGCTACACCTTC.

The gene calls are TRBV5-6 and TRBJ1-2; D ambiguous. CDR3 size: 14 residues. Trimming stripped 0 bases from V and 1 base from J, with 7 bases between. Germline-derived CDR1 and CDR2 are SGHDT and YYEEEE. CDR3: CASSLGSYNYGYTF. In DNA form, the CDR3 reads TGTGCCAGCAGCTTGGGATCTTATAACTATGGCTACACCTTC.

This clone was seen a single time. This chain uses TRBV4-3 with TRBJ1-1; D not resolved. The CDR3 covers 15 residues. Germline assignment: CDR1 LGHNA and CDR2 YSLEER. V was trimmed by 0 bases and J by 5 bases, leaving 13 bases between them. This chain's CDR3 is CASSQDLVWATEAFF. CDR3 nucleotides: TGCGCCAGCAGCCAAGATCTCGTGTGGGCGACTGAAGCTTTCTTT.

The chain carries TRBV15 and TRBJ1-2; 8 bases match TRBD1. The V segment lost 4 bases and the J segment 2 bases; nucleotides outside the gene matches: 9. The CDR3 sequence is 16 residues long. Germline V gives CDR1 LNHNV, CDR2 YYDKDF (reference sequence). In DNA, the CDR3 is TGTGCCACCAGCATGAACCGACAGGGGAAGAACTATGGCTACACCTTC. Translating gives CATSMNRQGKNYGYTF. The entire variable domain, with the rest obtained from reference TRBV15 and TRBJ1-2, is as follows: DAMVIQNPRYQVTQFGKPVTLSCSQTLNHNVMYWYQQKSSQAPKLLFHYYDKDFNNEADTPDNFQSRRPNTSFCFLDIRSPGLGDTAMYLCATSMNRQGKNYGYTFGSGTRLTVV.

This clone was seen more than once but under ten times. The V call is TRBV11-2, the J call TRBJ1-6, with a possible D match to TRBD1 (5 bases). There are 14 residues in the CDR3. Germline CDR1 and CDR2: SGHAT and FQNNGV. V shed 4 bases and J shed 7 bases, with 11 bases lying between them. The CDR3: CASSWIKGNSPLHF. In DNA form, the CDR3 reads TGTGCCAGCAGCTGGATAAAGGGGAATTCACCCCTCCACTTT.

The V and J genes are TRBV6-1 and TRBJ2-1, with D perhaps TRBD1 (6 bases). Between the trimmed V and J ends, which lost 3 bases and 0 bases, there was a span of 18 bases. CDR3 size: 18 residues. Looked up from germline, CDR1 is MNHNS and CDR2 is SASEGT. The DNA of the CDR3 is TGTGCCAGCAGTGAGGTCTTGGGGGCGGTTAGCTCCTACAATGAGCAGTTCTTC. This sequence encodes CASSEVLGAVSSYNEQFF.

The chain employs TRBV15 and TRBJ2-3; TRBD2 agrees at 12 bases. CDR1 LNHNV and CDR2 YYDKDF come from the germline V gene (reference sequence). This CDR3 has 16 residues. Trimming at V came to 5 bases and at J to 1 base, leaving 4 bases not matched to a gene. The CDR3, as DNA: TGTGCCACCAGCCCTCGACTAGCGGGGGGCACAGATACGCAGTATTTT. Translation: CATSPRLAGGTDTQYF.

The rearrangement joins TRBV4-1 to TRBJ2-7; 9 bases line up with TRBD2. Germline trimming cut 2 bases from V and 3 bases from J; bases unmatched to any gene: 5. The CDR3 contains 15 residues. Germline CDR1 and CDR2: MGHRA and YSYEKL. The chain's CDR3 is CASSQIAGAVYEQYF. The CDR3 DNA sequence: TGCGCCAGCAGCCAAATAGCGGGAGCTGTCTACGAGCAGTACTTC.

V usage is TRBV5-8 and J usage is TRBJ2-4; D unresolved. Trimming removed 4 bases at V and 4 bases at J, with 15 bases between. This CDR3 comprises 15 residues. The V gene's germline CDR1 is SGHTS and CDR2 YDEGEE. In nucleotides, the CDR3 is TGTGCCAGCAGCCGTCTGAGGACCGGGAAAAACATTCAGTACTTC. Encoded protein: CASSRLRTGKNIQYF.

This chain uses TRBV9 with TRBJ2-7, with 7 bases lining up with TRBD1. V was clipped by 4 bases and J by 4 bases; unmatched bases: 5. CDR1 is SGDLS and CDR2 is YYNGEE in the germline V gene. The CDR3 is made up of 13 amino acids. The CDR3 here is CASSLQTGYEQYF. DNA for the CDR3: TGTGCCAGCAGCCTGCAGACAGGGTACGAGCAGTACTTC.

About this clone itself: One junction end disagrees with the germline gene, perhaps due to a read error. The chain recombines TRBV7-7 with TRBJ1-2, with a weak D call TRBD1 (5 bases). The CDR3 is 16 amino acids. Germline loops: CDR1 SSHAT, CDR2 FNYEAQ (reference sequence). The CDR3 nucleotides read TGTGCTAGCAGCTTAGAGGGGCGGGGGGGATCCTATGGCTACACCTTC. Protein sequence: CASSLEGRGGSYGYTF.

This CDR3 is CASSRGGQGIQPQHF. The CDR3 DNA sequence: TGTGCCAGTAGTAGAGGGGGACAGGGGATTCAGCCCCAGCATTTT. V and J are TRBV19 and TRBJ1-5; 10 bases are a match to TRBD1. V shed 4 bases, J shed 6 bases, and the junction held 6 bases outside the gene matches. Germline V gene sequence: CDR1 LNHDA, CDR2 SQIVND (reference sequence). The CDR3 is 15 amino acids. Drawing the rest from reference TRBV19 and TRBJ1-5, the complete variable domain is DGGITQSPKYLFRKEGQNVTLSCEQNLNHDAMYWYRQDPGQGLRLIYYSQIVNDFQKGDIAEGYSVSREKKESFPLTVTSAQKNPTAFYLCASSRGGQGIQPQHFGDGTRLSIL.

This clone was seen more than once but under ten times. This sequence joins TRBV4-3 and TRBJ1-2, with unresolved D. CDR3 length: 17 residues. Per the germline V gene, CDR1 is LGHNA and CDR2 is YSLEER. The ends were cut back, 0 bases at V and 0 bases at J, with 14 bases in the middle. The CDR3 DNA reads TGCGCCAGCAGCCAAGAGGGCCAGACTGTCTCTAACTATGGCTACACCTTC. This encodes CASSQEGQTVSNYGYTF.

This clone was observed a single time. The chain recombines TRBV6-1 with TRBJ2-7, with TRBD1 identical over 9 bases. Germline CDR1 and CDR2: MNHNS and SASEGT. Losses at the gene ends were 3 bases for V and 3 bases for J; bases not matched to a gene: 3. CDR3 size: 14 residues. The chain's CDR3 is CASSERTGVYEQYF. Here the CDR3 DNA reads TGTGCCAGCAGTGAGCGGACAGGGGTCTACGAGCAGTACTTC.

V gene TRBV27 combines with J gene TRBJ1-1; D unclear. The CDR3 is 13 residues long. The V gene's germline CDR1 is MNHEY and CDR2 SMNVEV (reference sequence). The V gene lost 7 bases and the J gene lost 0 bases, with 9 bases spanning the gap. CDR3 sequence reads: CASMGGLNTEAFF. Here the CDR3 DNA reads TGTGCCAGCATGGGAGGGCTGAACACTGAAGCTTTCTTT.

The chain has TRBV7-2 and TRBJ2-3, with D unresolved. The CDR3 runs 11 residues. CDR1 SGHTA and CDR2 FQGNSA come from the germline V gene. The ends were cut back, 3 bases at V and 5 bases at J, with 3 bases in the middle. CDR3 DNA: TGTGCCAGCAGCTTTCAAGATACGCAGTATTTT. This gives the protein CASSFQDTQYF.

This sequence joins TRBV6-1 and TRBJ1-6; 8 nucleotides match TRBD1. Germline CDR1 is MNHNS and CDR2 is SASEGT. The V and J ends lost 2 bases and 8 bases, in that order; junction bases with no gene match: 8. The CDR3 contains 16 residues. CDR3: CASSEPPQGADSPLHF. CDR3 nucleotides: TGTGCCAGCAGTGAACCCCCTCAGGGGGCGGATTCACCCCTCCACTTT.

The V call is TRBV9, the J call TRBJ2-7; no reliable D call. CDR3 size: 14 residues. Between the trimmed V and J ends, which lost 1 base and 5 bases, there was a span of 13 bases. CDR1 and CDR2 (germline): SGDLS, YYNGEE. CDR3 bases: TGTGCCAGCAGCGTACAGGACGGGCCACACGAGCAGTACTTC. Translation gives CASSVQDGPHEQYF.

This chain links TRBV4-3 with TRBJ1-2; no definite D call. Germline V gives CDR1 LGHNA, CDR2 YSLEER. Deletions cut 0 bases from V and 8 bases from J, with 13 bases between. There are 14 residues in the CDR3. DNA of the CDR3: TGCGCCAGCAGCCAAGATCTAAGCAGCGGCGGCTACACCTTC. Translating it yields CASSQDLSSGGYTF.

V and J are TRBV4-3 and TRBJ1-5; D remains unclear. This CDR3 is built from 15 residues. Germline V gene lookup returns CDR1 LGHNA and CDR2 YSLEER. V was trimmed by 0 bases and J by 1 base, leaving 7 bases between them. The CDR3 DNA is TGCGCCAGCAGCCAAGATCTTTCGAGCAATCAGCCCCAGCATTTT. Its translation: CASSQDLSSNQPQHF.

The chain carries TRBV13 and TRBJ2-3; D is undetermined. CDR1 and CDR2 (germline): PRHDT, FYEKMQ (reference sequence). CDR3 size: 14 residues. V lost 2 bases and J 4 bases, leaving 10 bases between the germline ends. The CDR3 loop is CASSLKGGPDTQYF. The CDR3 coding sequence is TGTGCCAGCAGCTTAAAGGGCGGACCAGATACGCAGTATTTT.